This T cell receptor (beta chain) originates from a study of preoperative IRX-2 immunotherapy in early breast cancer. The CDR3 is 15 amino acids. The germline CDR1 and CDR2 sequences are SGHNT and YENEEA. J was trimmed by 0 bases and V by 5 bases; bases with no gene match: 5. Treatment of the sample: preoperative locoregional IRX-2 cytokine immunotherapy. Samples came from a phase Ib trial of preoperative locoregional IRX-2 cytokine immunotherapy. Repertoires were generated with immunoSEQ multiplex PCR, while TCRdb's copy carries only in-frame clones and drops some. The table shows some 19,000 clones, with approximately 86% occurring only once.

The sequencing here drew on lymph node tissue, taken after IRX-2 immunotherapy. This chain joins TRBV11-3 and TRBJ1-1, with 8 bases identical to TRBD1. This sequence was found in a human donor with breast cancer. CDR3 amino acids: CASSNRQGMNTEAFF. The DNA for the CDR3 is TGTGCCAGCAGCAATCGACAGGGGATGAACACTGAAGCTTTCTTT.